The 2 T cell receptor beta chains in this list originate from one sample, sequenced in a study of control samples from healthy donors and cancer patients. Clones were sequenced by immunoSEQ multiplex PCR, and TCRdb holds only the in-frame ones, with some missing. The sample yields 24,000 or so clones, roughly 93% seen once. Source material: PBMCs. All receptors come from a man between 50 and 59 years old with lung cancer.

The chain is built from TRBV14 and TRBJ1-4; the D is unclear. Looked up from germline, CDR1 is SGHDN and CDR2 is FVKESK. Deletions cut 2 bases from V and 0 bases from J, with 10 bases between. This CDR3 region has 16 residues. This chain's CDR3 is CASSQKSWSTNEKLFF. DNA for the CDR3: TGTGCCAGCAGCCAAAAAAGTTGGTCAACTAATGAAAAACTGTTTTTT. The complete variable domain, with remaining parts taken from reference TRBV14 and TRBJ1-4, reads EAGVTQFPSHSVIEKGQTVTLRCDPISGHDNLYWYRRVMGKEIKFLLHFVKESKQDESGMPNNRFLAERTGGTYSTLKVQPAELEDSGVYFCASSQKSWSTNEKLFFGSGTQLSVL.

This rearrangement joins TRBV9 to TRBJ2-5; D remains ambiguous. This CDR3 is built from 13 residues. Germline V gene data show CDR1 as SGDLS and CDR2 as YYNGEE. V was cut by 3 bases and J by 4 bases, with 10 bases left in between. CDR3 in amino acids: CASSGPYPETQYF. The CDR3 DNA follows: TGTGCCAGCAGCGGCCCTTACCCAGAGACCCAGTACTTC.